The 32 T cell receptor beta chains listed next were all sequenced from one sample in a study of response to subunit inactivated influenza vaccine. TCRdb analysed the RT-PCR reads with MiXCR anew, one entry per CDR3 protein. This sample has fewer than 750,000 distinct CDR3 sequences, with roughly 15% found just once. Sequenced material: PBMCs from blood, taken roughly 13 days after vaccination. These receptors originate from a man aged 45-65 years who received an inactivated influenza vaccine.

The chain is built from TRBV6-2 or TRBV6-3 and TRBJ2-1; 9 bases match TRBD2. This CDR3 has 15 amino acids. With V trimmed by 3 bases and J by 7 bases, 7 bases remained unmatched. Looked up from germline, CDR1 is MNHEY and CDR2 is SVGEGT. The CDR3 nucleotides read TGTGCCAGCAGTTATCGGCGGGGGGGCCGTAATGAGCAGTTCTTC. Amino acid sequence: CASSYRRGGRNEQFF.

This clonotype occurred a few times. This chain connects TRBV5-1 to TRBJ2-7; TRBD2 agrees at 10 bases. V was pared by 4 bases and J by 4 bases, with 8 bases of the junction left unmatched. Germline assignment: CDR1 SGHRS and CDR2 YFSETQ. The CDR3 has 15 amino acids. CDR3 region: CASSSLAGVLYEQYF. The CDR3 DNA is TGCGCCAGCAGCAGCCTAGCGGGAGTTTTGTACGAGCAGTACTTC.

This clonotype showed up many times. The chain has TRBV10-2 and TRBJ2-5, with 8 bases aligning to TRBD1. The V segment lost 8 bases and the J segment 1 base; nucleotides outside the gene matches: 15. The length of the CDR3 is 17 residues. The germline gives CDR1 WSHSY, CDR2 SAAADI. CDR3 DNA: TGCGCCAGCTTAGAGGGACAGGCAGTTGGATTCCAAGAGACCCAGTACTTC. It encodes CASLEGQAVGFQETQYF.

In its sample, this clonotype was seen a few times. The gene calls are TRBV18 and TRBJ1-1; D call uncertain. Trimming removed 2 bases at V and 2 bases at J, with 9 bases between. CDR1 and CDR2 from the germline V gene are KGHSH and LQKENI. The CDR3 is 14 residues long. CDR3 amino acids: CASSPLAGNTEAFF. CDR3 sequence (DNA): TGTGCCAGCTCACCATTGGCAGGAAACACTGAAGCTTTCTTT.

The CDR3 here is CSADTGGLNEQFF. CDR3 nucleotide sequence: TGCAGTGCCGATACTGGCGGCCTAAATGAGCAGTTCTTC. The rearrangement joins TRBV20-1 to TRBJ2-1; D is uncertain. Germline V lookup: CDR1 DFQATT, CDR2 SNEGSKA (reference sequence). Trimming removed 6 bases at V and 7 bases at J, with 16 bases between. CDR3 size: 13 residues.

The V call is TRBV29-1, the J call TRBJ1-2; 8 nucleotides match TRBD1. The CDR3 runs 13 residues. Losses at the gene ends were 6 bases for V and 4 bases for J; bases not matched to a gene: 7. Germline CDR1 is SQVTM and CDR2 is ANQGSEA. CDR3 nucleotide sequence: TGCAGCGTCACATCAGGGGGCAGCTATGGCTACACCTTC. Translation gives CSVTSGGSYGYTF.

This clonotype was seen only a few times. The CDR3 loop is CSASIPGKTGETQYF. The CDR3 region has the DNA TGCAGTGCTAGTATTCCCGGAAAGACGGGAGAGACCCAGTACTTC. The rearrangement joins TRBV20-1 to TRBJ2-5, with unresolved D. Germline assignment: CDR1 DFQATT and CDR2 SNEGSKA (reference sequence). This CDR3 comprises 15 residues. Trimming shortened V by 3 bases and J by 4 bases, and 18 bases separated the two germline ends.

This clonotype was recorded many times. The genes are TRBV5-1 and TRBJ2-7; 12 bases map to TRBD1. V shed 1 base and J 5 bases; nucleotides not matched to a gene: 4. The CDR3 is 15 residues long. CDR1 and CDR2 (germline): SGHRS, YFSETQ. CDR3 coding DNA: TGCGCCAGCAGCTTGAGTGGGACAGGGGGCGACGAGCAGTACTTC. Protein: CASSLSGTGGDEQYF.

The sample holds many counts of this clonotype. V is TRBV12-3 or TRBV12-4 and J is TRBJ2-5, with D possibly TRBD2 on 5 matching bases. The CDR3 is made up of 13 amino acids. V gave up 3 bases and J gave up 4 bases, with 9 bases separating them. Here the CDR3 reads CASSFVARETQYF. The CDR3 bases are TGTGCCAGCAGTTTCGTAGCGAGAGAGACCCAGTACTTC.

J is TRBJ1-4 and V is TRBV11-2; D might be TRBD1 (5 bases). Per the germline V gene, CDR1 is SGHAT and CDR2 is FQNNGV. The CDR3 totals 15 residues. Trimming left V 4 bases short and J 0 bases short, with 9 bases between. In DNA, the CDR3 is TGTGCCAGCAGCTCGACAGACGCAACTAATGAAAAACTGTTTTTT. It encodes CASSSTDATNEKLFF.

This CDR3 is CASLGLAGWEQFF. The CDR3 DNA reads as TGTGCCAGCCTGGGACTAGCGGGATGGGAGCAGTTCTTC. V and J are TRBV6-6 and TRBJ2-1, with 13 positions matching TRBD2. The trim removed 8 bases at V and 10 bases at J, leaving 5 bases unmatched. CDR1 MNHNY and CDR2 SVGAGI come from the germline V gene (reference sequence). There are 13 residues in the CDR3.

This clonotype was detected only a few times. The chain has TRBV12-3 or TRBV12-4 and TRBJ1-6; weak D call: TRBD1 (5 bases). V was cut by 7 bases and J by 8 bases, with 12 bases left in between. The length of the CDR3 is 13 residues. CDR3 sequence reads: CASTWDGDSPLHF. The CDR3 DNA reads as TGTGCCAGCACCTGGGACGGAGATTCACCCCTCCACTTT.

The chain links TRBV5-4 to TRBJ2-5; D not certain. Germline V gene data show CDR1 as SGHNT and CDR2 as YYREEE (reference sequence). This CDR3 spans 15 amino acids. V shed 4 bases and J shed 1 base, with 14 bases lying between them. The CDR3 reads CASSLPGYLQETQYF. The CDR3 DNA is TGTGCCAGCAGCCTACCGGGCTACCTCCAAGAGACCCAGTACTTC. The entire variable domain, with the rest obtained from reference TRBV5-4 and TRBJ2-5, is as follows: ETGVTQSPTHLIKTRGQQVTLRCSSQSGHNTVSWYQQALGQGPQFIFQYYREEENGRGNFPPRFSGLQFPNYSSELNVNALELDDSALYLCASSLPGYLQETQYFGPGTRLLVL.

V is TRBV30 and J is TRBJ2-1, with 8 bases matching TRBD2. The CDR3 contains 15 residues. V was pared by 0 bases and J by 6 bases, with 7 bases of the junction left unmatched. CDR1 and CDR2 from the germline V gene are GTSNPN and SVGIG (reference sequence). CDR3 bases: TGTGCCTGGAGTGTTGACTCGGCGGGGGGCAATGAGCAGTTCTTC. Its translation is CAWSVDSAGGNEQFF.

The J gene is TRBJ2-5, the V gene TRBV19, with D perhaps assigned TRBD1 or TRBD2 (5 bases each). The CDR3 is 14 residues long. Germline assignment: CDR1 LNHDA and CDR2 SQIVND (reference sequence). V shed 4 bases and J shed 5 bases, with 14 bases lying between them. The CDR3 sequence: CASSTPGQTETQYF. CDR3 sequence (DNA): TGTGCCAGTAGTACCCCGGGGCAGACGGAGACCCAGTACTTC.

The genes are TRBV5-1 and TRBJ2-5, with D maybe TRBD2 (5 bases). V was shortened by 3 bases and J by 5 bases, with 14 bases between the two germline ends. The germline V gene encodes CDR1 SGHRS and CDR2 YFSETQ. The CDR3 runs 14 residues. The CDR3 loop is CASSSVGRGETQYF. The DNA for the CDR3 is TGCGCCAGCAGCTCCGTGGGGAGAGGGGAGACCCAGTACTTC.

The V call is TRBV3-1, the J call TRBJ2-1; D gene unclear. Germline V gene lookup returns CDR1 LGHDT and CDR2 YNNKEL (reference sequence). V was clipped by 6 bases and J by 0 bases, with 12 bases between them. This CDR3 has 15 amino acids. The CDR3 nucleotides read TGTGCCAGCAGTCACCCGGGTGGCTCCTACAATGAGCAGTTCTTC. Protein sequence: CASSHPGGSYNEQFF.

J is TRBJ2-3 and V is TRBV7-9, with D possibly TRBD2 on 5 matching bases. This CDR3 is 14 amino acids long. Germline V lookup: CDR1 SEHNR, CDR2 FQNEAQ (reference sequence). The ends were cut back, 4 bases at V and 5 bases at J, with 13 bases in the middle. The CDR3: CASSSSGRGDTQYF. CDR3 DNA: TGTGCCAGCAGCTCGTCCGGCCGGGGAGATACGCAGTATTTT.

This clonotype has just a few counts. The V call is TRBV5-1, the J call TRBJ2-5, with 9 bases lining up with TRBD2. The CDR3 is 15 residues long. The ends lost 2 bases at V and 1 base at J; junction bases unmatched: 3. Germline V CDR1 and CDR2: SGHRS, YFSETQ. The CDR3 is CASSFERGVQETQYF. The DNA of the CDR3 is TGCGCCAGCAGCTTTGAGCGGGGGGTCCAAGAGACCCAGTACTTC.

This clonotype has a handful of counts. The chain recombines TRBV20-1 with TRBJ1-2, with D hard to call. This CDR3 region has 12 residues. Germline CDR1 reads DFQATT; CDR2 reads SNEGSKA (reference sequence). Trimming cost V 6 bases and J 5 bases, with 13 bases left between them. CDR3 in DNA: TGCAGTGCGGTTCCTGGCAAGTATGGCTACACCTTC. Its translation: CSAVPGKYGYTF.

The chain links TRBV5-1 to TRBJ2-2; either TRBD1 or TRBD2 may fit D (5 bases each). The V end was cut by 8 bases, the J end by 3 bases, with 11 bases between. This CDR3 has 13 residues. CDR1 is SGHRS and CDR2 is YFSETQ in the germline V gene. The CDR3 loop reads CASRDLHTGELFF. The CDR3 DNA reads TGCGCCAGTAGGGACCTCCACACCGGGGAGCTGTTTTTT.

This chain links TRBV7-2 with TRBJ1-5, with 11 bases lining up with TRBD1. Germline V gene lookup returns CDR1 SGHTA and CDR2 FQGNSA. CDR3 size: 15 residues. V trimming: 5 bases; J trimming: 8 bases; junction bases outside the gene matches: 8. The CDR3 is CASSDGQGAREPQHF. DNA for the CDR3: TGTGCCAGCAGCGACGGACAGGGGGCAAGGGAGCCCCAGCATTTT.

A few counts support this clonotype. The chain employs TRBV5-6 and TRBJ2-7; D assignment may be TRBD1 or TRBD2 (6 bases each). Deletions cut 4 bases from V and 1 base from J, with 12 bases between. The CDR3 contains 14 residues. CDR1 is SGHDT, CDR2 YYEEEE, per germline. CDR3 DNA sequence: TGTGCCAGCAGCGCGGGACACCGGTCCTACGAGCAGTACTTC. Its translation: CASSAGHRSYEQYF.

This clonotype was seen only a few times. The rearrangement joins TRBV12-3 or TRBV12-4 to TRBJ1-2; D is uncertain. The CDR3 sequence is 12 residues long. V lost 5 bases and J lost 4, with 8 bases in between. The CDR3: CASSPVVYGYTF. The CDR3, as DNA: TGTGCCAGCAGTCCTGTGGTCTATGGCTACACCTTC.

The chain's CDR3 is CSARDFRGGRADQPQHF. The CDR3 bases are TGCAGTGCTAGAGATTTTAGGGGTGGGAGGGCTGATCAGCCCCAGCATTTT. This chain joins TRBV20-1 and TRBJ1-5; a weak D match, TRBD1 (5 bases). Germline V lookup: CDR1 DFQATT, CDR2 SNEGSKA (reference sequence). V was clipped by 0 bases and J by 5 bases, with 20 bases between them. This CDR3 spans 17 amino acids.

CDR3 sequence: CASSRPFPTDTQYF. The DNA for the CDR3 is TGTGCCAGCAGCAGACCGTTCCCGACAGATACGCAGTATTTT. This sequence joins TRBV27 and TRBJ2-3; D ambiguous. Trimming removed 6 bases from V and 3 bases from J, with 13 bases in between. Germline V gene lookup returns CDR1 MNHEY and CDR2 SMNVEV (reference sequence). The CDR3 contains 14 residues.

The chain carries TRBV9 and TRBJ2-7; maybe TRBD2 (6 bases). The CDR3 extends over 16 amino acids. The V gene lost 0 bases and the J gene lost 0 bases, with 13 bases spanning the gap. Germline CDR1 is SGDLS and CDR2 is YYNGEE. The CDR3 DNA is TGTGCCAGCAGCGTAGATGGGGGAGGAACCTCCTACGAGCAGTACTTC. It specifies CASSVDGGGTSYEQYF.

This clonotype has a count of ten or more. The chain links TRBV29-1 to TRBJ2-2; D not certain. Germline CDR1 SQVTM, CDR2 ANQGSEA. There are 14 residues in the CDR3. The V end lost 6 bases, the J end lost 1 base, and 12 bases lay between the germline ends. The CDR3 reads CSVDVSGNTGELFF. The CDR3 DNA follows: TGCAGCGTCGACGTCTCCGGGAACACCGGGGAGCTGTTTTTT.

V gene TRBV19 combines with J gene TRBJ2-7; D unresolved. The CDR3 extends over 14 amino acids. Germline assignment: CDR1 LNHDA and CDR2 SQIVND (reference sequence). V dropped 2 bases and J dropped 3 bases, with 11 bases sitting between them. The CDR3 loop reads CASSILGQSYEQYF. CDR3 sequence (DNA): TGTGCCAGTAGTATATTAGGGCAGAGCTACGAGCAGTACTTC.

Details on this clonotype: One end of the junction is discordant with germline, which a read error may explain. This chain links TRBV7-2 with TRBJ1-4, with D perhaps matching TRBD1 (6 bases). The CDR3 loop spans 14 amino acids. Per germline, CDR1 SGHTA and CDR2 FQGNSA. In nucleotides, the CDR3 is TGTCCCAGCAGCAGGGGACCGACGAATGAAAAACTGTTTTTT. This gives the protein CPSSRGPTNEKLFF.

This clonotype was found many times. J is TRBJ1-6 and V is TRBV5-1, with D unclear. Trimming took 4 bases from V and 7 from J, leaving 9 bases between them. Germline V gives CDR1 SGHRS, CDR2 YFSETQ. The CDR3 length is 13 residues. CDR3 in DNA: TGCGCCAGCAGCGCGACGGGGAATTCACCCCTCCACTTT. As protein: CASSATGNSPLHF.

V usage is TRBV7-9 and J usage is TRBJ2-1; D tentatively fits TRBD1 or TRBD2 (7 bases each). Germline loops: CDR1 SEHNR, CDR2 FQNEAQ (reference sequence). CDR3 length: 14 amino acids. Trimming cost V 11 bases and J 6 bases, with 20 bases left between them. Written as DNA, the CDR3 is TGTGCCGTCCCAGGGGGGGTTGATTTCAATGAGCAGTTCTTC. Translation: CAVPGGVDFNEQFF.